The T cell receptor (beta chain) described here comes from a study of T cells after yellow fever vaccination. Study-wide findings and caveats: Booster sampling recovered most clones from primary vaccination (96% CD4, 88% CD8).

CDR3 length equals 13 residues. Germline V gene data show CDR1 as LNHDA and CDR2 as SQIVND (reference sequence). Trimming stripped 8 bases from V and 8 bases from J, with 17 bases between. This clonotype was seen only a few times. Antigen specificity is unknown. One entry per CDR3 protein, called by TCRdb with MiXCR from the 5' RACE reads. Of about 340,000 distinct CDR3 sequences listed, about 8.7% are singletons. The chain is built from TRBV19 and TRBJ2-3, with D hard to call. This sequence originates from a man aged 18 to 29 who received the YFV17D yellow fever vaccine. Source: PBMCs, taken on the day of the first yellow fever vaccination. The CDR3 sequence: CASRTTHKGTQYF. In DNA form, the CDR3 reads TGTGCCAGTCGGACGACTCACAAGGGTACGCAGTATTTT.